This TCR beta chain was sequenced in a study of vaccination and CD4 T cells after COVID-19 (dated by TCRdb to 2022 to 2024). Concerning the study at large: The convalescent cohort included six males and four females, with two Hispanic individuals, seven Caucasians, two Asians and one multiracial person. Participants received two doses of either the Pfizer-BioNTech BNT162b2 vaccine (n=8) or the Moderna mRNA-1273 vaccine (n=2). Post-COVID blood samples from convalescent patients were collected a median of about 100 days after diagnosis, with a range of roughly 30 to 161 days. Post-vaccine blood samples were obtained a median of approximately 74 days after the second vaccine dose, with a range of about 14 to 241 days. Culture stimuli were overlapping spike peptide pools from SARS-CoV-2 and from the common cold coronaviruses HCoV-NL63, HCoV-OC43 and HCoV-229E. As controls, cultures received a CEFX viral epitope pool (the positive control), an HIV-1 Nef peptide pool (the negative control), or no peptide at all. In 10 COVID-19 convalescent patients and several infection-naive healthy vaccine recipients, researchers compared the spike-specific CD4+ TCR repertoire from before mRNA vaccination with the repertoire from after. At the TCR clonotype level, an earlier paper using these donors assessed memory CD4+ T cell crossreactivity between SARS-CoV-2 and common cold coronavirus spike proteins.

Deletion took 5 bases off V and 2 bases off J, with a span of 9 bases between the germline ends. CDR1 is given as DFQATT and CDR2 as SNEGSKA, both from the germline V gene (reference sequence). Its CDR3 holds 13 amino acids, cysteine through phenylalanine. The read is trimmed to its CDR3 DNA, 39 bases read in frame from base 1. This clonotype was detected a few times. Its antigen is unknown. There are no base qualities to consult, and no much larger clone falls within one base. Libraries were prepared through PCR. At the Johns Hopkins FTIC core, DNA from the cultured CD4+ T cells underwent TCR sequencing with the Oncomine TCR Beta short-read assay. The QIAamp micro DNA kit was used to extract genomic DNA from the cultured CD4+ T cells. The Oncomine TCR Beta libraries from cultured CD4+ T cells were pooled using unique dual indexes and then sequenced on an Illumina iSeq 100. Per the authors' processing: Non-productive sequences were removed, and CDR3s not starting with C, not ending with F or W, or shorter than 7 amino acids were discarded. Antigen-specific clonotypes were identified with the MANAFEST web application by comparing peptide-stimulated wells with reference and other culture wells. An FDR below 0.05, an odds ratio above 5, and a productive frequency above 0.1% in at least two of three replicate wells were required for clones to be considered positive. A clonotype counted as cross-reactive if it showed significant expansion both in the SARS-CoV-2 spike wells and in at least one common cold coronavirus spike condition. Similarity between CDR3 sequences was evaluated in R version 3.6.1 using Levenshtein distances (stringdist) and unrooted phylogenetic trees (ape). TCRdb trimmed the raw reads at Q25, called clones with MiXCR and kept productive beta chains. Rows merge per CDR3 protein into single entries with the most common DNA and genes. The V and J calls were determined by TCRdb, not by the authors. The sample contains 7,000 to 9,500 distinct CDR3 sequences, approximately 40% of them found a single time. About 25% of the sample is in the top ten clones.

Findings and caveats that apply to the study as a whole: Among the post-vaccine SARS-CoV-2-reactive clones in convalescent patients, a median about 86% showed up only after vaccination, which suggests vaccine-specific priming. In convalescent patients, nearly all vaccine-specific clones (304 of 307) were found to be mono-reactive for SARS-CoV-2 spike rather than cross-reactive with common cold coronaviruses. The number of convalescent patients in the study was relatively small, and the study did not examine early timepoints following natural infection. The median count of SARS-CoV-2-reactive clonotypes went up from 21 after infection to 30 to 40 after vaccination, although the change was not significant.

This specimen's treatment or condition label, per the study, means: approximately 10-day PBMC culture with coronavirus spike peptide pools or control peptides (ViraFEST assay). CD4+ T cells from unexposed donors were collected before the COVID-19 pandemic (2011-2018). The ViraFEST assay was used in the study, in which antigen-specific T cells were expanded with peptide pools and expanded clonotypes were subsequently identified by TCR sequencing. PBMCs were cultured at under 2.5 million per well in IMDM supplemented with approximately 5% human AB serum and around 10 IU/ml IL-2, with about 11 ug/ml peptide pools added. On days 3 and 7, half of the culture medium was replaced with fresh IL-2-containing medium. After 10 days of culture, CD4+ T cells were isolated by negative selection using the EasySep CD4+ T cell isolation kit. As cell numbers permitted, CD4+ T cells from unexposed donors were tested for reactivity to SARS-CoV-2 S and N and to four common cold coronavirus spike pools. Ficoll-Paque Plus gradient centrifugation was used to isolate PBMCs from whole blood, and the isolated PBMCs were then either used fresh or cryopreserved at -140C. Each culture condition was generally run in triplicate wells. The leukapheresis product used for the unexposed donors was purchased from a commercial source.

The sequence joins TRBV20-1 to TRBJ2-2; TRBD1 is a possible D gene, resting on 6 matching bases. Sequencing input: CD4+ T cells from blood, cultured in vitro. The receptor's source is a human donor in good health. The CDR3 region: CSAHRDNTGELFF. The DNA is TGCAGTGCTCACAGGGATAACACCGGGGAGCTGTTTTTT.